The clone carrying this TCR beta chain was seen a handful of times. This sample is part of a study of identical twins. The CDR3 contains 16 residues. CDR1 is SNHLY and CDR2 is FYNNEI in the germline V gene. Trimming removed 4 bases from V and 3 bases from J, with 19 bases in between. TCRdb ran MiXCR on the 5' RACE reads and lists one entry per CDR3 protein. This table has 400,000 to 600,000 distinct CDR3 sequences, 20% to 25% appearing once. These data also formed part of another study, on yellow fever vaccine responses in identical twins.

This sequence joins TRBV2 and TRBJ2-7; D possibly corresponds to TRBD1 (6 bases). The receptor comes from a woman aged 18-29 years in good health. Sequenced: CD4+ T cells sorted from blood. Written as DNA, the CDR3 is TGTGCCAGCAGTGCTACAACCGGGACAACCTACTACGAGCAGTACTTC. Translation: CASSATTGTTYYEQYF.